Listed below are T cell receptor beta chains from one sample, sequenced in a study of OX40 agonist ivuxolimab in advanced cancers. Profiling relied on immunoSEQ multiplex PCR, and the TCRdb table lists in-frame clones only, not all of them. The sample contains 35,000 to 40,000 clones, 88% of which appear only once. The specimen was CD4+ or CD8+ T cells sorted from blood, collected in a trial of the OX40 agonist ivuxolimab. The receptors shown here come from an adult with an advanced solid tumor such as melanoma, head and neck, liver or kidney cancer. The CDR3 runs from the conserved cysteine through the conserved F or W. D genes are given only for firm matches. Size is omitted from some rows. Given values are once, few, many or a class for expanded clones.

size,length,V,D,J,CDR3,DNA
once,17,TRBV12-5,.,TRBJ1-3,CASGPVDRSDSGNTIYF,TGTGCTAGTGGTCCAGTGGACCGATCCGACTCTGGAAACACCATATATTTT
.,16,TRBV11-2,.,TRBJ1-1,CASSLEFWATGGSPFF,TGTGCCAGCAGCTTAGAATTTTGGGCCACCGGAGGGTCTCCTTTCTTT
.,17,TRBV27,.,TRBJ1-5,CASSLSSSTGSNQPQHF,TGTGCCAGCAGTTTATCTTCGTCAACGGGGTCTAATCAGCCCCAGCATTTT
.,13,TRBV19,.,TRBJ1-1,CASSSLGDTEAFF,TGTGCCAGTAGTTCCTTAGGGGACACTGAAGCTTTCTTT
.,14,TRBV7-9,.,TRBJ2-7,CASSLTRSSYEQYF,TGTGCCAGCAGCTTGACACGGAGCTCCTACGAGCAGTACTTC
.,17,TRBV7-9,TRBD2,TRBJ2-7,CASSLEGLAGALYEQYF,TGTGCCAGCAGCTTAGAAGGACTAGCCGGAGCCCTCTACGAGCAGTACTTC
.,19,TRBV7-9,TRBD2,TRBJ2-3,CASSFIVLVAGTSTDTQYF,TGTGCCAGCAGCTTCATTGTCTTGGTAGCGGGGACTAGCACAGATACGCAGTATTTT
.,14,TRBV7-2,TRBD1,TRBJ2-7,CASSLLQGGYEQYF,TGTGCCAGCAGCTTGCTACAGGGGGGCTACGAGCAGTACTTC
.,14,TRBV7-9,.,TRBJ2-3,CASSSLGGTDTQYF,TGTGCCAGCAGCTCACTGGGGGGAACAGATACGCAGTATTTT
.,14,TRBV19,.,TRBJ1-1,CASSIGGGSTEAFF,TGTGCCAGTAGTATAGGAGGCGGAAGCACTGAAGCTTTCTTT
.,13,TRBV5-5,.,TRBJ2-5,CASSPLGGETQYF,TGTGCCAGCAGCCCTTTAGGAGGAGAGACCCAGTACTTC
.,13,TRBV11-1,.,TRBJ2-3,CASSSPGTDTQYF,TGTGCCAGCAGCTCCCCCGGGACAGATACGCAGTATTTT
.,13,TRBV27,.,TRBJ2-7,CASRQGGSYEQYF,TGTGCCAGTCGACAGGGAGGATCCTACGAGCAGTACTTC
.,15,TRBV5-1,.,TRBJ1-1,CASSLESPGTQEAFF,TGCGCCAGCAGCTTGGAGTCTCCGGGAACCCAAGAAGCTTTCTTT
.,12,TRBV19,TRBD1,TRBJ1-1,CASGDRGSEAFF,TGTGCCAGTGGGGACAGGGGGTCGGAAGCTTTCTTT
.,11,TRBV30,.,TRBJ1-1,CAWIGYTEAFF,TGTGCCTGGATTGGGTACACTGAAGCTTTCTTT
.,18,TRBV23-1,.,TRBJ2-1,CASTLQSPGYRSYNEQFF,TGCGCCAGCACCCTACAAAGCCCAGGGTACCGCTCCTACAATGAGCAGTTCTTC